This T cell receptor (beta chain) is drawn from a study of cytomegalovirus exposure and HLA in healthy donors. Notes on the study in general: Presence/absence analyses assumed roughly uniform sequencing depth across donors. In a later analysis, common viral pathogens appeared linked to several of the most significant clusters. By HLA locus, TCR association rates varied in a later analysis, with DRB1 showing the most and HLA-C the fewest.

Notes on this clone: Its specificity is not known.

All the people who gave samples were healthy bone marrow donors. V was pared by 4 bases and J by 0 bases, with 5 bases of the junction left unmatched. Germline-derived CDR1 and CDR2 are LNHDA and SQIVND (reference sequence). The CDR3 runs to 16 residues. A multiplex PCR was run with 60 Vbeta primers and 13 Jbeta primers. Clones were sequenced by immunoSEQ multiplex PCR, and TCRdb holds only the in-frame ones, with some missing. The data show some 200,000 clones, roughly 79% seen once. The receptor comes from a woman in her thirties or forties in good health and CMV-seronegative. Sequenced input: PBMCs. The V call is TRBV19, the J call TRBJ2-3; 9 nucleotides line up with TRBD1. The DNA for the CDR3 is TGTGCCAGTAGTACCGGGACAGGGAGTAGCACAGATACGCAGTATTTT. It codes for CASSTGTGSSTDTQYF.